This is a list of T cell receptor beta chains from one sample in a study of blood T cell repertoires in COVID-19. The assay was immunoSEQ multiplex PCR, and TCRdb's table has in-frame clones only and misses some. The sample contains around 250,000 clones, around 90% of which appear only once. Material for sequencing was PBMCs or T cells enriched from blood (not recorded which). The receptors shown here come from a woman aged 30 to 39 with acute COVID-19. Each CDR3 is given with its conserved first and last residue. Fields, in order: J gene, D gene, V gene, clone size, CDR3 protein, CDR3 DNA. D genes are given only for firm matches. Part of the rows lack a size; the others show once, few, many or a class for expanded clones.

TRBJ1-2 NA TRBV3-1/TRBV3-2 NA CASRPGGGDYGYTF TGTGCCAGCAGGCCGGGTGGGGGCGACTATGGCTACACCTTC
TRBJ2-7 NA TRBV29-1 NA CSVEAGREQYF TGCAGCGTTGAAGCAGGGAGGGAGCAGTACTTC
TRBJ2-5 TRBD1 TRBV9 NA CASSVRDRGLQETQYF TGTGCCAGCAGCGTCCGGGACAGGGGCCTTCAAGAGACCCAGTACTTC
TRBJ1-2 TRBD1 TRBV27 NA CASSLSPRTGDNYGYTF TGTGCCAGCAGTTTATCACCGAGGACAGGGGATAACTATGGCTACACCTTC
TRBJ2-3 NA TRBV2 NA CASLREEADTQYF TGTGCCAGCTTAAGGGAGGAGGCAGATACGCAGTATTTT
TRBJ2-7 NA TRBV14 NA CASSQGQELYEQYF TGTGCCAGCAGCCAAGGACAGGAACTCTACGAGCAGTACTTC
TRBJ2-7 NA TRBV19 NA CASSISYSSTYEQYF TGTGCCAGTAGTATCAGCTACAGCTCCACCTACGAGCAGTACTTC
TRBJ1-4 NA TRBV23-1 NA CASSFLGGCNEKLFF TGCGCCAGCAGTTTCCTGGGGGGATGTAACGAAAAACTGTTTTTT
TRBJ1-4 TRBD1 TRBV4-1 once CASSQAGTGGVKGEKLFF TGCGCCAGCAGCCAAGCGGGGACAGGGGGCGTTAAGGGTGAAAAACTGTTTTTT
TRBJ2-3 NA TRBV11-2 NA CASSVSGGTTQYF TGTGCCAGCAGCGTCAGCGGAGGGACTACGCAGTATTTT
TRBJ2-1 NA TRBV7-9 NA CASSAKVRVLVYNEQFF TGTGCCAGCAGCGCGAAAGTCAGGGTTTTGGTCTACAATGAGCAGTTCTTC
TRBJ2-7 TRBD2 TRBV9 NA CASSVVAGPTYEQYF TGTGCCAGCAGCGTAGTAGCGGGTCCCACCTACGAGCAGTACTTC
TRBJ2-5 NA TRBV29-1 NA CSVVGEGPETQYF TGCAGCGTTGTTGGAGAGGGCCCGGAGACCCAGTACTTC
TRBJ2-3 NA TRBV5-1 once CASSGGSSTDTQYF TGCGCCAGCAGCGGCGGCAGTAGCACAGATACGCAGTATTTT
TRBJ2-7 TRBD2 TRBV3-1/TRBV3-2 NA CASSPLSRLAEVEQYF TGTGCCAGCAGCCCTTTATCAAGACTAGCGGAGGTGGAGCAGTACTTC
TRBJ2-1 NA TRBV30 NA CAWSVWGSEQFF TGTGCCTGGAGTGTATGGGGCTCTGAGCAGTTCTTC
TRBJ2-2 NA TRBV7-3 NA CASRGAGNTGELFF TGTGCCAGCAGGGGGGCAGGCAACACCGGGGAGCTGTTTTTT
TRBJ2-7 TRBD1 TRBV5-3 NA CARSLGPRDRNYEQYF TGTGCCAGAAGCTTGGGGCCCCGGGACAGGAACTACGAGCAGTACTTC
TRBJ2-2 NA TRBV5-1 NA CASSLVLGTGELFF TGCGCCAGCAGCTTGGTCCTCGGCACCGGGGAGCTGTTTTTT
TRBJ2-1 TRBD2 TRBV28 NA CASKGLAGAGQFF TGTGCCAGTAAGGGGCTAGCGGGAGCAGGGCAGTTCTTC
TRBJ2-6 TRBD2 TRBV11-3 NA CASSPGLAGLSGANVLTF TGTGCCAGCAGCCCAGGACTAGCGGGACTCTCTGGGGCCAACGTCCTGACTTTC
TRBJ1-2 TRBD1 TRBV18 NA CASSPPIGQGDGYTF TGTGCCAGCTCACCACCAATAGGACAGGGAGATGGCTACACCTTC
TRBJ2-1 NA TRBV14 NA CASSQVFYSKGGEQFF TGTGCCAGCAGCCAAGTCTTCTACTCCAAAGGAGGTGAGCAGTTCTTC
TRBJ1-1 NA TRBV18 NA CASSPPGTGMNTEAFF TGTGCCAGCTCACCACCGGGAACAGGGATGAACACTGAAGCTTTCTTT
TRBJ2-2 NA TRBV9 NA CASSVGISGWATGELFF TGTGCCAGCAGCGTAGGTATCAGCGGGTGGGCCACCGGGGAGCTGTTTTTT
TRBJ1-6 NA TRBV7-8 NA CASSLVAGDYNSPLHF TGTGCCAGCAGCTTAGTCGCGGGGGACTATAATTCACCCCTCCACTTT
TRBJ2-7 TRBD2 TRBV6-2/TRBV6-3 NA CASSYSGLAAPNEQYF TGTGCCAGCAGTTACTCTGGACTAGCGGCTCCTAACGAGCAGTACTTC
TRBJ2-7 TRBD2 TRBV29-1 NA CSVVGGSSYEQYF TGCAGCGTCGTGGGCGGGAGCTCCTACGAGCAGTACTTC
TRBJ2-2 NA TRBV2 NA CASSYVDGRSTGELFF TGTGCCAGCAGTTACGTGGATGGGAGGTCTACCGGGGAGCTGTTTTTT
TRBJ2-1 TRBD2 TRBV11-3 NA CASSSRAGVYNEQFF TGTGCCAGCAGCTCCAGGGCGGGAGTTTACAATGAGCAGTTCTTC
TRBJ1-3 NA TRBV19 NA CASSIVAASSGNTIYF TGTGCCAGTAGTATAGTGGCGGCAAGCTCTGGAAACACCATATATTTT
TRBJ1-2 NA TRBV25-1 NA CASRTGLGSYGYTF TGTGCCAGCCGTACAGGGTTGGGAAGCTATGGCTACACCTTC
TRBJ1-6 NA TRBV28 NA CASSSPTADNSPLHF TGTGCCAGCAGTTCCCCCACCGCGGATAATTCACCCCTCCACTTT
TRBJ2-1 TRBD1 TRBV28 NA CASSPGTGTPRGNYNEQFF TGTGCCAGCAGTCCCGGGACAGGAACGCCACGGGGCAACTACAATGAGCAGTTCTTC
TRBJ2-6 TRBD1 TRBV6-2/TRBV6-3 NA CASSAAGTGISGANVLTF TGTGCCAGCAGTGCAGCCGGGACAGGGATCTCTGGGGCCAACGTCCTGACTTTC
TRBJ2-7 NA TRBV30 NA CAWNSLQPYEQYF TGTGCCTGGAATTCGCTACAGCCCTACGAGCAGTACTTC
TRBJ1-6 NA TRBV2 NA CASSEAVYGTLHF TGTGCCAGCAGTGAAGCGGTGTATGGCACCCTCCACTTT